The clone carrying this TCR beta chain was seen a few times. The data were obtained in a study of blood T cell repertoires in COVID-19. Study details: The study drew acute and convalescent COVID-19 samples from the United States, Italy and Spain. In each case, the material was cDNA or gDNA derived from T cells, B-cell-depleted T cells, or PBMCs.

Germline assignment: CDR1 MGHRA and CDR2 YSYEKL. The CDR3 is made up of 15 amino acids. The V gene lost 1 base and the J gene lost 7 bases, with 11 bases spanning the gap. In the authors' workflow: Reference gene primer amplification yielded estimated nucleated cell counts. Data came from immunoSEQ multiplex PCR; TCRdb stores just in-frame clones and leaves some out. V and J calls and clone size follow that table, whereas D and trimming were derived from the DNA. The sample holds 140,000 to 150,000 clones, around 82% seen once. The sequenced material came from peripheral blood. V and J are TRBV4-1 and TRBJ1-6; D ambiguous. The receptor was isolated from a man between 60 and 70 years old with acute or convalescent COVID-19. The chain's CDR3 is CASSQADRRNSPLHF. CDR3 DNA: TGCGCCAGCAGCCAAGCTGATCGGAGGAATTCACCCCTCCACTTT.